Included here is one TCR beta chain sequence, with context. V was pared by 1 base and J by 1 base, with 4 bases between. Germline V gene lookup returns CDR1 LGHNT and CDR2 FRNRAP. CDR3 length: 14 amino acids. The sample comes from a study of cytomegalovirus exposure and HLA in healthy donors. The PCR ran on 60 Vbeta and 13 Jbeta primers. Profiled with immunoSEQ multiplex PCR; TCRdb holds only in-frame clones, not every one. Here the sample spans about 130,000 clones, roughly 80% being singletons. The sequence was obtained from a man aged 18-30 years in good health and CMV-seropositive. Material for sequencing was PBMCs. J is TRBJ2-2 and V is TRBV12-5; no clear D. The CDR3 DNA reads TGTGCTAGTGGTTTGGACAGGAACACCGGGGAGCTGTTTTTT. It specifies CASGLDRNTGELFF.